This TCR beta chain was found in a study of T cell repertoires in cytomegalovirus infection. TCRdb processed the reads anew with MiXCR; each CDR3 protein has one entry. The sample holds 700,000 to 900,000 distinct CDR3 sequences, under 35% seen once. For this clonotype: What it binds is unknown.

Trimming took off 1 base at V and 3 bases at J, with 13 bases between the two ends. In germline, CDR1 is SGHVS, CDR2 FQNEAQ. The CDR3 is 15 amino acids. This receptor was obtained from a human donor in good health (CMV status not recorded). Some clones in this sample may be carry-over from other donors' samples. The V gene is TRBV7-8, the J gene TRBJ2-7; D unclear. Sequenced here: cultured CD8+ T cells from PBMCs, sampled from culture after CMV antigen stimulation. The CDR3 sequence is CASSLDKVANYEQYF. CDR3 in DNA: TGTGCCAGCAGCTTAGATAAGGTCGCAAACTACGAGCAGTACTTC.